Shown below are 13 T cell receptor beta chains from a single sample sequenced in a study of long-term antiretroviral therapy in people with HIV. Assay version v3.0 of immunoSEQ was used, and it was run at survey level. Produced via immunoSEQ multiplex PCR; TCRdb's table is partial and in-frame only. There are 30,000 to 45,000 clones in the sample; about 80% occur only once, and 5.8% lies in the top ten. Specimen: unsorted PBMCs, collected 3.4 years after starting antiretroviral therapy. The receptor set was obtained from a man aged 25-45 years with HIV.

This chain connects TRBV5-1 to TRBJ1-4; possibly TRBD1 for D (6 bases). Germline V lookup: CDR1 SGHRS, CDR2 YFSETQ. V was trimmed by 0 bases and J by 7 bases, leaving 10 bases between them. The length of the CDR3 is 14 residues. The CDR3 DNA is TGCGCCAGCAGCTTGGGGGGGGCGGCTGAAAAACTGTTTTTT. Translated, it gives CASSLGGAAEKLFF.

This rearrangement joins TRBV27 to TRBJ1-2, with 8 bases lining up with TRBD1. J lost 4 bases, V lost 4 bases, and 8 bases had no gene match. Germline V gene data show CDR1 as MNHEY and CDR2 as SMNVEV (reference sequence). There are 15 residues in the CDR3. The CDR3 DNA reads as TGTGCCAGCAGTTACTCCGGGACAGGAGTCTATGGCTACACCTTC. Protein product: CASSYSGTGVYGYTF.

This chain uses TRBV11-3 with TRBJ2-3; 13 bases are a match to TRBD2. This CDR3 is 17 amino acids long. Germline V CDR1 and CDR2: SGHNT, YENEEA. J gave up 3 bases and V 3 bases, and 6 bases lay outside the gene matches. CDR3 amino acids: CASSLAPGLAGTDTQYF. CDR3 coding DNA: TGTGCCAGCAGCTTGGCCCCGGGACTAGCGGGAACAGATACGCAGTATTTT.

The rearrangement links TRBV5-5 to TRBJ2-7; no clear D gene. In germline, CDR1 is SGHKS, CDR2 YYEKEE (reference sequence). Deletions cut 2 bases from V and 4 bases from J, with 7 bases between. The CDR3 extends over 12 amino acids. The CDR3 coding sequence is TGTGCCAGCAGCTTAGGAGTATACGAGCAGTACTTC. This translates into CASSLGVYEQYF.

The chain employs TRBV7-9 and TRBJ1-2; no clear D gene. The CDR3 runs to 15 residues. The germline V and J ends were trimmed by 8 bases and 1 base, with 17 bases remaining between them. Germline CDR1 and CDR2: SEHNR and FQNEAQ (reference sequence). For the CDR3, the DNA is TGTGCCAGCCTTCGAGAGGAGCAGAATAACTATGGCTACACCTTC. Translation: CASLREEQNNYGYTF.

The chain uses TRBV19 and TRBJ2-7; TRBD2 might be the D (6 bases). Germline CDR1 reads LNHDA; CDR2 reads SQIVND (reference sequence). The V end was cut by 5 bases, the J end by 5 bases, with 16 bases between. The CDR3 has 14 residues. The CDR3 here is CASSVNGRQNEQYF. Here the CDR3 DNA reads TGTGCCAGTAGTGTAAACGGGAGACAGAACGAGCAGTACTTC.

This clone was seen a single time. CDR3 sequence reads: CSVRLTYNEQFF. The CDR3 coding sequence is TGCAGCGTTAGATTAACGTACAATGAGCAGTTCTTC. This chain links TRBV29-1 with TRBJ2-1; D uncertain. The germline V gene encodes CDR1 SQVTM and CDR2 ANQGSEA. The V end lost 5 bases, the J end lost 4 bases, and 9 bases lay between the germline ends. This CDR3 is 12 amino acids long.

The chain couples TRBV7-9 to TRBJ2-7, with 7 bases identical to TRBD1. This CDR3 contains 13 residues. Unmatched junction bases numbered 13, after V lost 11 bases and J lost 6 bases. Per germline, CDR1 SEHNR and CDR2 FQNEAQ (reference sequence). CDR3 coding DNA: TGTGCCGGTTCCACAGGGGAAAGATCCGAGCAGTACTTC. Translating gives CAGSTGERSEQYF.

The chain recombines TRBV27 with TRBJ2-3; D call uncertain. Per the germline V gene, CDR1 is MNHEY and CDR2 is SMNVEV (reference sequence). This CDR3 spans 13 amino acids. Deletions cut 4 bases from V and 7 bases from J, with 12 bases between. CDR3 nucleotide sequence: TGTGCCAGCAGTTCGGCCGCAACCAATACGCAGTATTTT. Translation: CASSSAATNTQYF.

The V gene is TRBV5-4, the J gene TRBJ2-7; D unresolved. There are 11 residues in the CDR3. The germline gives CDR1 SGHNT, CDR2 YYREEE (reference sequence). V lost 3 bases and J 4 bases, leaving 5 bases between the germline ends. The chain's CDR3 is CASSSEYEQYF. The CDR3 DNA is TGTGCCAGCAGCTCCGAGTACGAGCAGTACTTC. Together with reference TRBV5-4 and TRBJ2-7, the CDR3 gives the full variable domain: ETGVTQSPTHLIKTRGQQVTLRCSSQSGHNTVSWYQQALGQGPQFIFQYYREEENGRGNFPPRFSGLQFPNYSSELNVNALELDDSALYLCASSSEYEQYFGPGTRLTVT.

The chain is built from TRBV7-2 and TRBJ1-1; a weak D match, TRBD1 (5 bases). V shed 3 bases and J shed 1 base, with 9 bases lying between them. The CDR3 totals 14 residues. Germline lookup yields CDR1 SGHTA and CDR2 FQGNSA. CDR3 DNA sequence: TGTGCCAGCAGCTTGAGGGACGGGAACACTGAAGCTTTCTTT. It specifies CASSLRDGNTEAFF.

Turning to this clone: The sample holds other DNA sequences that translate to the same CDR3. The rearrangement joins TRBV13 to TRBJ1-2, with D unclear. CDR3 length equals 12 residues. Germline CDR1 and CDR2: PRHDT and FYEKMQ (reference sequence). V gave up 3 bases and J gave up 6 bases, with 8 bases separating them. The CDR3 region is CASSFGSHGYTF. In DNA, the CDR3 is TGTGCCAGCAGCTTCGGGTCGCATGGCTACACCTTC.

V usage is TRBV25-1 and J usage is TRBJ2-7; D gene uncertain. Germline-derived CDR1 and CDR2 are MGHDK and SYGVNS. The CDR3 runs 14 residues. V lost 4 bases to trimming and J lost 1 base, with 11 bases between them. The DNA for the CDR3 is TGTGCCAGCAGTGGGACCGCCTTATCCTACGAGCAGTACTTC. Translating it yields CASSGTALSYEQYF.